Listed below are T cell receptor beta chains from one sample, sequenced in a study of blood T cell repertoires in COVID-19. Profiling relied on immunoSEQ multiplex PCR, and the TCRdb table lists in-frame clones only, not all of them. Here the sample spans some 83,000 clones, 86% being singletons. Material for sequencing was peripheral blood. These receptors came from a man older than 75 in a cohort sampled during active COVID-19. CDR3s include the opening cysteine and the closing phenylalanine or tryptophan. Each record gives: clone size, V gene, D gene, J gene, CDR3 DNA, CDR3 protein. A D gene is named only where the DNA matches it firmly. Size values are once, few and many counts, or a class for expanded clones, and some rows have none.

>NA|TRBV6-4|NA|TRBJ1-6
TGTGCCAGCAGTGCGGAGGGGAACTCACCCCTCCACTTT
CASSAEGNSPLHF
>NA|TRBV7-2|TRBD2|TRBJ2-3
TGTGCCAGCAGCCCGCGGACTAGCGGGGGGGGAACCCCCACAGATACGCAGTATTTT
CASSPRTSGGGTPTDTQYF
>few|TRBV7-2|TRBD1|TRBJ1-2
TGTGCCAGCAGCTTAATCGGACAGGGGAACTATGGCTACACCTTC
CASSLIGQGNYGYTF
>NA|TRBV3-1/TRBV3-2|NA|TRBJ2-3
TGTGCCAGCAGCCCGTCAGGGGCTCCAGATACGCAGTATTTT
CASSPSGAPDTQYF
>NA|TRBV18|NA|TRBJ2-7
TGTGCCAGCTCACCAACCCCAAGACAGGAGCAGTACTTC
CASSPTPRQEQYF
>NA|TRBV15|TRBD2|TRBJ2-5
TGTGCCACCAGCAGAGTGAAAGGACTAGCGGAAGAGACCCAGTACTTC
CATSRVKGLAEETQYF
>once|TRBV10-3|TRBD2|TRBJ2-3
TGTGCCATCAGGGGGACTAGCGGGCCTAGCACAGATACGCAGTATTTT
CAIRGTSGPSTDTQYF
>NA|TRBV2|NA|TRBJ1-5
TGTGCCAGCAATGGACAAAGCAATCAGCCCCAGCATTTT
CASNGQSNQPQHF
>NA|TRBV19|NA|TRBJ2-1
TGTGCCAGTAGTCCCCCTCTGGGCTCAAACAATGAGCAGTTCTTC
CASSPPLGSNNEQFF
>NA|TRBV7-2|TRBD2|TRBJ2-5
TGTGCCAGCAGCTCCAGACTAGCGGGGGCCCAAGAGACCCAGTACTTC
CASSSRLAGAQETQYF
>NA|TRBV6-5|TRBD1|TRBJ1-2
TGTGCCAGCAGGGAGAGGGGGCCTGGCTATGGCTACACCTTC
CASRERGPGYGYTF
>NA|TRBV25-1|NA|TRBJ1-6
TGTGCCAGCAGTGGCAACAGGGTTGCTAATTCACCCCTCCACTTT
CASSGNRVANSPLHF
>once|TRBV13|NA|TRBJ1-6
TGTGCCAGCAGCTTCGGGGGAACCTATAATTCACCCCTCCACTTT
CASSFGGTYNSPLHF
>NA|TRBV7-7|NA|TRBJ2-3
TGTGCCAGCAGCCGCGGGACTAGCACAGATACGCAGTATTTT
CASSRGTSTDTQYF
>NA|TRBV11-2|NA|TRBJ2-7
TGTGCCAGCAGCGCCATCGCGGGGGCGCGGGGTAGGGAGCAGTACTTC
CASSAIAGARGREQYF
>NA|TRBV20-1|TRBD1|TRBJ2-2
TGCAGTGCTAGTAAACCGGGACAGGGGGCTCTCATCCTCCCCGGGGAGCTGTTTTTT
CSASKPGQGALILPGELFF
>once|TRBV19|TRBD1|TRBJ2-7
TGTGCCAGTAGTTCGGGACAGTACTACGAGCAGTACTTC
CASSSGQYYEQYF
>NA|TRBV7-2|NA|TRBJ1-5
TGTGCCAGCGTAAAGCAAGCTGGAGATCAGCCCCAGCATTTT
CASVKQAGDQPQHF
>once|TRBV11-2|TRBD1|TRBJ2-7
TGTGCCAGCAGCCACGGCACCGGGACAGACTCATTC
CASSHGTGTDSF
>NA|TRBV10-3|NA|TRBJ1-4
TGTGCCATCAGCCAGGGGGAAAAACTGTTTTTT
CAISQGEKLFF
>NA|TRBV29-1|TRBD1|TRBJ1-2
TGCAGCGTTGAATCTGCAGGGGGCAATGGCTACACCTTC
CSVESAGGNGYTF
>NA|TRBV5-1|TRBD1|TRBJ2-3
TGCGCCAGCAGCTCGGGACAGGGACCCTACACAGATACGCAGTATTTT
CASSSGQGPYTDTQYF